This T cell receptor beta chain was documented in a study of blood T cell repertoires in COVID-19. Looking at the study overall: Acute-phase and convalescent COVID-19 samples originated in the United States, Italy and Spain. In each case, the material was cDNA or gDNA derived from T cells, B-cell-depleted T cells, or PBMCs.

Original analysis: Reference gene primers were amplified, and this amplification served to estimate nucleated cell counts. The data were produced by immunoSEQ multiplex PCR, yet TCRdb's version contains in-frame clones alone and is incomplete. V and J calls and clone size are as listed in that table; D and trimming were resolved from the DNA. This table holds about 170,000 clones, 82% found once. From germline, CDR1 is KGHDR and CDR2 SFDVKD. There are 15 residues in the CDR3. The junction had 3 bases not matched to a gene; V was cut back by 0 bases and J by 2 bases. Sequencing was done on a sample of peripheral blood. This TCR was recovered from an elderly woman with active or convalescent COVID-19. V gene TRBV24-1 combines with J gene TRBJ2-7, with 7 bases aligning to TRBD2. This chain's CDR3 is CATSDLREVPYEQYF. The CDR3, as DNA: TGTGCCACCAGTGATTTGCGGGAGGTCCCCTACGAGCAGTACTTC.